One sample yielded the 19 T cell receptor beta chains listed below, sequenced in a study of blood T cell repertoires in COVID-19. The data were produced by immunoSEQ multiplex PCR, yet TCRdb's version contains in-frame clones alone and is incomplete. The data show 130,000 or so clones, approximately 84% seen once. The sequenced sample was peripheral blood. These receptors all stem from a man in his 60s with acute or convalescent COVID-19.

This chain connects TRBV27 to TRBJ1-5, with 7 nucleotides matching TRBD1. Germline V gives CDR1 MNHEY, CDR2 SMNVEV (reference sequence). This CDR3 comprises 17 residues. J gave up 3 bases and V 5 bases, and 13 bases lay outside the gene matches. CDR3 sequence (DNA): TGTGCCAGCAGTCTCCCACAGGGGATCTATCCCAATCAGCCCCAGCATTTT. Its translation is CASSLPQGIYPNQPQHF.

CDR3 loop: CASSPTGFSEAFF. CDR3 sequence (DNA): TGTGCCAGCAGCCCTACAGGGTTCTCCGAAGCTTTCTTT. The chain is built from TRBV12-3 or TRBV12-4 and TRBJ1-1, with D perhaps matching TRBD1 (6 bases). V was clipped by 6 bases and J by 8 bases, with 16 bases between them. CDR3 length: 13 residues.

The chain links TRBV19 to TRBJ2-2; D not certain. CDR3 size: 14 residues. Trimming took off 5 bases at V and 5 bases at J, with 12 bases between the two ends. Germline loops: CDR1 LNHDA, CDR2 SQIVND (reference sequence). DNA for the CDR3: TGTGCCAGTAGTCCCTTCGCGTCAACCGGGGAGCTGTTTTTT. Translating gives CASSPFASTGELFF.

This chain links TRBV5-6 with TRBJ2-5, with D perhaps TRBD2 (6 bases). Germline V CDR1 and CDR2: SGHDT, YYEEEE. The V end was cut by 3 bases, the J end by 4 bases, with 13 bases between. The CDR3 consists of 14 residues. The CDR3 sequence: CASSSRLVSETQYF. The CDR3 DNA reads TGTGCCAGCAGCTCCAGACTAGTTTCAGAGACCCAGTACTTC. The entire variable domain, with the rest obtained from reference TRBV5-6 and TRBJ2-5, is as follows: DAGVTQSPTHLIKTRGQQVTLRCSPKSGHDTVSWYQQALGQGPQFIFQYYEEEERQRGNFPDRFSGHQFPNYSSELNVNALLLGDSALYLCASSSRLVSETQYFGPGTRLLVL.

This clone has just a few counts. The genes are TRBV2 and TRBJ1-1; D ambiguous. The germline gives CDR1 SNHLY, CDR2 FYNNEI. Trimming stripped 7 bases from V and 4 bases from J, with 16 bases between. CDR3 length equals 14 residues. The CDR3 nucleotides read TGTGCCAGCACATCGCTCCGGGATAGCACTGAAGCTTTCTTT. Protein product: CASTSLRDSTEAFF.

In its sample, this clone is medium-sized (0.01 to 0.1%). The same CDR3 can be traced to other DNA sequences in this sample. The chain links TRBV9 to TRBJ2-1; no definite D call. CDR1 is SGDLS, CDR2 YYNGEE, per germline. There are 11 residues in the CDR3. Trimming shortened V by 7 bases and J by 4 bases, and 6 bases separated the two germline ends. The CDR3 region has the DNA TGTGCCAGCGGGCCTTACAATGAGCAGTTCTTC. Residues: CASGPYNEQFF.

V gene TRBV6-1 combines with J gene TRBJ2-7, with a possible D match to TRBD1 (6 bases). The germline CDR1 and CDR2 sequences are MNHNS and SASEGT. V lost 5 bases, J lost 6 bases, and 17 bases lay in between. This CDR3 has 14 amino acids. The CDR3 region is CASSYDARTAEQYF. The CDR3 bases are TGTGCCAGCAGTTATGACGCACGGACAGCCGAGCAGTACTTC.

This clone appeared a few times. The V and J genes are TRBV27 and TRBJ2-3; D perhaps matches TRBD2 (5 bases). Germline CDR1 MNHEY, CDR2 SMNVEV (reference sequence). The CDR3 consists of 16 residues. Trimming shortened V by 6 bases and J by 2 bases, and 18 bases separated the two germline ends. The CDR3 reads CASRALSSGPTDTQYF. The CDR3 DNA is TGTGCCAGCAGGGCTCTGTCCAGCGGCCCCACAGATACGCAGTATTTT.

The chain is built from TRBV7-9 and TRBJ2-5; D is possibly TRBD2 (6 bases). V was pared by 2 bases and J by 5 bases, with 9 bases between. The germline V gene has CDR1 SEHNR and CDR2 FQNEAQ (reference sequence). The CDR3 sequence is 13 residues long. This CDR3 is CASSLQAGETQYF. Written as DNA, the CDR3 is TGTGCCAGCAGCTTACAGGCGGGGGAGACCCAGTACTTC.

The V and J genes are TRBV7-2 and TRBJ2-7; 7 bases match TRBD1. The CDR3 is 15 amino acids. Trimming at V came to 1 base and at J to 5 bases, leaving 8 bases not matched to a gene. CDR1 SGHTA and CDR2 FQGNSA come from the germline V gene. In DNA, the CDR3 is TGTGCCAGCAGCTTAGGCGGAGACAGGGTTGACGAGCAGTACTTC. Amino acids: CASSLGGDRVDEQYF.

The sample holds a few counts of this clone. The V call is TRBV14, the J call TRBJ2-7; 7 bases align to TRBD2. The V segment lost 4 bases and the J segment 7 bases; nucleotides outside the gene matches: 7. The CDR3 has 13 residues. CDR1 is SGHDN, CDR2 FVKESK, per germline. The CDR3: CASSRGTGREQYF. DNA of the CDR3: TGTGCCAGCAGCCGAGGGACCGGGAGGGAGCAGTACTTC.

V gene TRBV19 combines with J gene TRBJ2-6, with 10 bases lining up with TRBD1. The CDR3 runs to 15 residues. Trimming took 9 bases from V and 3 from J; bases not matched to a gene: 5. Germline V gene lookup returns CDR1 LNHDA and CDR2 SQIVND (reference sequence). CDR3 in DNA: TGTGCCAGCAAGACAGGGGGCGGTGGGGCCAACGTCCTGACTTTC. It is translated as CASKTGGGGANVLTF. The whole variable domain, remainder taken from reference TRBV19 and TRBJ2-6, is DGGITQSPKYLFRKEGQNVTLSCEQNLNHDAMYWYRQDPGQGLRLIYYSQIVNDFQKGDIAEGYSVSREKKESFPLTVTSAQKNPTAFYLCASKTGGGGANVLTFGAGSRLTVL.

V usage is TRBV30 and J usage is TRBJ2-5; D uncertain. V was pared by 1 base and J by 1 base, with 13 bases between. This CDR3 has 15 amino acids. The germline gives CDR1 GTSNPN, CDR2 SVGIG (reference sequence). The CDR3 here is CAWSEVRVAQETQYF. In DNA form, the CDR3 reads TGTGCCTGGAGTGAGGTACGCGTAGCCCAAGAGACCCAGTACTTC.

The chain combines TRBV18 with TRBJ1-5; 11 nucleotides match TRBD1. V lost 3 bases to trimming and J lost 0 bases; unmatched junction nucleotides: 4. The CDR3 length is 17 residues. Germline V gene sequence: CDR1 KGHSH, CDR2 LQKENI. CDR3 residues: CASSPGTGGLSNQPQHF. The CDR3 DNA is TGTGCCAGCTCACCCGGGACAGGGGGTCTTAGCAATCAGCCCCAGCATTTT. Based on the CDR3 plus reference TRBV18 and TRBJ1-5, the full variable domain is NAGVMQNPRHLVRRRGQEARLRCSPMKGHSHVYWYRQLPEEGLKFMVYLQKENIIDESGMPKERFSAEFPKEGPSILRIQQVVRGDSAAYFCASSPGTGGLSNQPQHFGDGTRLSIL.

The J gene is TRBJ2-7, the V gene TRBV27, with a possible D match to TRBD2 (5 bases). Between the trimmed V and J ends, which lost 10 bases and 1 base, there was a span of 11 bases. The germline V gene has CDR1 MNHEY and CDR2 SMNVEV (reference sequence). This CDR3 contains 12 residues. This CDR3 is CATRTPSYEQYF. Here the CDR3 DNA reads TGTGCCACCAGGACTCCATCCTACGAGCAGTACTTC.

J is TRBJ1-2 and V is TRBV27; possible D gene TRBD1, 5 bases. The CDR3 sequence is 14 residues long. Germline lookup yields CDR1 MNHEY and CDR2 SMNVEV (reference sequence). V lost 5 bases, J lost 4 bases, and 14 bases lay in between. CDR3 protein: CASSPRRGGYGYTF. The CDR3 nucleotides are TGTGCCAGCAGTCCCCGAAGGGGCGGCTATGGCTACACCTTC.

This sequence joins TRBV4-1 and TRBJ2-5; tentative D call: TRBD2 (7 bases). This CDR3 has 15 amino acids. V shed 2 bases and J shed 5 bases, with 15 bases lying between them. Germline values: CDR1 MGHRA, CDR2 YSYEKL. CDR3 sequence: CASSQTPGGLETQYF. The CDR3, as DNA: TGCGCCAGCAGCCAAACGCCGGGGGGCCTCGAGACCCAGTACTTC.

The rearrangement links TRBV7-9 to TRBJ1-1; no firm D call. V was pared by 5 bases and J by 2 bases, with 18 bases between. This CDR3 contains 16 residues. Germline CDR1 and CDR2: SEHNR and FQNEAQ (reference sequence). CDR3 in DNA: TGTGCCAGCAGCCCCTGGGCGGGGTCAAGAAACACTGAAGCTTTCTTT. Translation: CASSPWAGSRNTEAFF.

The chain recombines TRBV13 with TRBJ1-3; D gene uncertain. V was trimmed by 2 bases and J by 3 bases, leaving 5 bases between them. The CDR3 spans 13 residues. The germline V gene has CDR1 PRHDT and CDR2 FYEKMQ (reference sequence). This CDR3 is CASSLRVGNTIYF. The CDR3 DNA is TGTGCCAGCAGCTTACGTGTTGGAAACACCATATATTTT.